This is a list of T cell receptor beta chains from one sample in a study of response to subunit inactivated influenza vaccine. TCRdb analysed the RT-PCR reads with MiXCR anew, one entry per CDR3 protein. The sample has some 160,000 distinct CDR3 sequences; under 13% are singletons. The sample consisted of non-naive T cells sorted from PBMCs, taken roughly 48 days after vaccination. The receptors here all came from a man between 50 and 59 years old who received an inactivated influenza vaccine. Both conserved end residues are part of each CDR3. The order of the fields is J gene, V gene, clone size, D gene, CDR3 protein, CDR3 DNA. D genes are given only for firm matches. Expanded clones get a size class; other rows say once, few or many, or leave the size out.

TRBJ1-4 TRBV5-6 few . CASSLSRSNEKLFF TGTGCCAGCAGCTTGAGCAGGTCTAATGAAAAACTGTTTTTT
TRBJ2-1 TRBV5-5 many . CASSLSWWWGNEQFF TGTGCCAGCAGCTTGAGTTGGTGGTGGGGCAATGAGCAGTTCTTC
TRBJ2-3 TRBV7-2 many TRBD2 CASSLDGTSGHTQYF TGTGCCAGCAGCTTAGATGGGACTAGCGGACATACGCAGTATTTT
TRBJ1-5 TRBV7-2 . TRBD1 CASSFLSTGYNQPQHF TGTGCCAGCAGCTTCTTATCGACAGGGTACAATCAGCCCCAGCATTTT
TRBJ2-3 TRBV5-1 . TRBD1 CASSQDRGRGTDTQYF TGCGCCAGCAGCCAAGACAGGGGCAGGGGCACAGATACGCAGTATTTT
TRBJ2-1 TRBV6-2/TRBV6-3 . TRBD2 CASSYGRGSGSSYNEQFF TGTGCCAGCAGTTACGGACGGGGTAGCGGGAGTTCGTACAATGAGCAGTTCTTC
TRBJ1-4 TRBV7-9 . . CASSLGGGIGKLFF TGTGCCAGCAGCTTAGGGGGAGGGATCGGAAAACTGTTTTTT
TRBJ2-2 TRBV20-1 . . CSASRDLNTGELFF TGCAGTGCTAGCCGGGACTTGAACACCGGGGAGCTGTTTTTT
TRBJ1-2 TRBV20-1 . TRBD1 CSARPGTVLNYGYTF TGCAGTGCCAGACCCGGGACAGTACTAAACTATGGCTACACCTTC
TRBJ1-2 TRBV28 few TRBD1 CASTQGQGTYGYTF TGTGCCAGCACTCAGGGACAGGGAACTTATGGCTACACCTTC
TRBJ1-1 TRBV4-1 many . CASSQHFTRNTEAFF TGCGCCAGCAGCCAACACTTTACAAGGAACACTGAAGCTTTCTTT
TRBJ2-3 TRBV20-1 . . CSASPPGPGTQYF TGCAGTGCTAGTCCGCCCGGACCAGGGACGCAGTATTTT
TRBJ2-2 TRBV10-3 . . CAISLDSPRRGELFF TGTGCCATCAGCCTGGACAGCCCCCGGAGGGGGGAGCTGTTTTTT
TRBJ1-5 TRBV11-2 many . CASSLGGIGNQPQHF TGTGCCAGCAGCCTAGGGGGGATTGGCAATCAGCCCCAGCATTTT
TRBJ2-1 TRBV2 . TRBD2 CASSESGLAGGYNEQFF TGTGCCAGCAGTGAATCCGGACTAGCGGGAGGGTACAATGAGCAGTTCTTC
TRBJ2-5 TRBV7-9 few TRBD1 CASSSQGQETQYF TGTGCCAGCAGCTCTCAGGGACAGGAGACCCAGTACTTC
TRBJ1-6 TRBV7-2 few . CASSFGGLSPLHF TGTGCCAGCAGCTTCGGGGGTTTGTCACCCCTCCACTTT
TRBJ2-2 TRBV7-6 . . CASSRTAGNRVNTGELFF TGTGCCAGCAGCCGAACCGCCGGGAATAGGGTGAACACCGGGGAGCTGTTTTTT
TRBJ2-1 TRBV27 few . CASSLVGGSYNEQFF TGTGCCAGCAGTTTAGTTGGCGGCTCCTACAATGAGCAGTTCTTC
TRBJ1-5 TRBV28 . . CASTQEGWGGNQPQHF TGTGCCAGCACCCAAGAGGGTTGGGGGGGCAATCAGCCCCAGCATTTT
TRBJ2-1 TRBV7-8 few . CASSSEGRVNEQFF TGTGCCAGCAGCTCCGAAGGCCGGGTCAATGAGCAGTTCTTC
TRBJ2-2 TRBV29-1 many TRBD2 CSVDLAGVTGELFF TGCAGCGTTGATCTAGCGGGGGTCACCGGGGAGCTGTTTTTT
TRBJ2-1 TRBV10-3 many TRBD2 CAIGKGGVDEQFF TGTGCCATCGGTAAGGGAGGGGTTGATGAGCAGTTCTTC
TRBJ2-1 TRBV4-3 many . CASSQDPQNQHIRPLF TGCGCCAGCAGCCAAGATCCTCAGAATCAGCACATTCGGCCGCTCTTC
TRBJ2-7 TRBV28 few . CASSSPPSNEQYF TGTGCCAGCAGTTCCCCACCTAGCAACGAGCAGTACTTC
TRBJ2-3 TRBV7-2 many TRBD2 CASSLVSAGGQYF TGTGCCAGCAGCTTAGTGTCAGCGGGAGGGCAGTATTTT
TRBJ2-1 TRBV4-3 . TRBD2 CASSHARAGRDEQFF TGCGCCAGCAGCCACGCAAGAGCGGGAAGGGATGAGCAGTTCTTC
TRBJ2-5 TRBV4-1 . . CASSQDSQGVGQETQYF TGCGCCAGCAGCCAAGATTCCCAGGGAGTTGGGCAAGAGACCCAGTACTTC
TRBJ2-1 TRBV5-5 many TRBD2 CASSPSSGRAGNEQFF TGTGCCAGCAGCCCCTCTAGCGGGAGGGCCGGGAATGAGCAGTTCTTC
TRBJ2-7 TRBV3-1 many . CASSQTRRPSYEQYF TGTGCCAGCAGCCAAACCCGAAGACCTTCCTACGAGCAGTACTTC
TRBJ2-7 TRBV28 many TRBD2 CASSLYPAGSSYEQYF TGTGCCAGCAGTTTATATCCAGCGGGGAGCTCCTACGAGCAGTACTTC
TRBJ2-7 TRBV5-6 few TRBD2 CASSTPGLARSEQYF TGTGCCAGCAGCACCCCGGGACTAGCGCGTAGCGAGCAGTACTTC
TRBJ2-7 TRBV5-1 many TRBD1 CASSGGQGFEQYF TGCGCCAGCAGCGGTGGACAGGGTTTCGAGCAGTACTTC
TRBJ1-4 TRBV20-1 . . CSAPSQGLAKLFF TGCAGTGCCCCTTCACAAGGGTTAGCAAAACTGTTTTTT
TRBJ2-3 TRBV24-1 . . CATSDRTYRSTDTQYF TGTGCCACCAGTGACAGGACCTACCGTAGCACAGATACGCAGTATTTT
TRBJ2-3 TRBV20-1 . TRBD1 CSAPRDRVRRDTQYF TGCAGTGCTCCCCGGGACAGGGTTAGAAGGGATACGCAGTATTTT
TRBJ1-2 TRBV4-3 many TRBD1 CASSPDRAAYGYTF TGCGCCAGCAGCCCGGACAGGGCGGCCTATGGCTACACCTTC
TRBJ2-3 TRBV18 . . CASSPLPTTDTQYF TGTGCCAGCTCACCACTTCCTACTACAGATACGCAGTATTTT
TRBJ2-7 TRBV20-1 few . CSASRGFATYEQYF TGCAGTGCTAGCAGGGGTTTTGCCACCTACGAGCAGTACTTC
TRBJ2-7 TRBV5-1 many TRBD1 CASSLKGQGASEQYF TGCGCCAGCAGCTTGAAGGGACAGGGGGCCTCCGAGCAGTACTTC
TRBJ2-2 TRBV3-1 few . CASSAGWGAGELFF TGTGCCAGCAGCGCCGGGTGGGGGGCCGGGGAGCTGTTTTTT
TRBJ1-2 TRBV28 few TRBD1 CASSLPGTGRHNYGYTF TGTGCCAGCAGTTTACCCGGGACAGGCAGGCATAACTATGGCTACACCTTC
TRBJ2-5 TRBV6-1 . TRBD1 CASSRRHRGQETQYF TGTGCCAGCAGTCGAAGACACAGGGGGCAAGAGACCCAGTACTTC
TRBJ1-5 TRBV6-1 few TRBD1 CASSETGQGHQPQHF TGTGCCAGCAGTGAAACGGGACAGGGTCATCAGCCCCAGCATTTT
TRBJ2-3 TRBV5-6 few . CASSLYVRVRDTQYF TGTGCCAGCAGCTTATACGTAAGGGTTCGAGATACGCAGTATTTT
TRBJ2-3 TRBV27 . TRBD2 CASKRGSTDTQYF TGTGCCAGCAAGCGGGGCAGCACAGATACGCAGTATTTT
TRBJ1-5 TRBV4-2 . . CAISPGQSRRVCQPQHF TGTGCCATCAGCCCTGGGCAGTCCCGTCGAGTCTGTCAGCCCCAGCATTTT
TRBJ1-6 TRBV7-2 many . CASRAGYNSPLHF TGTGCCAGCAGGGCAGGGTATAATTCACCCCTCCACTTT
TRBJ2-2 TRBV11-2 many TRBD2 CASSPELAGVGELFF TGTGCCAGCAGCCCGGAACTAGCGGGAGTCGGGGAGCTGTTTTTT
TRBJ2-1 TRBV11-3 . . CASSPTPSEQFF TGTGCCAGCAGCCCCACCCCGAGTGAGCAGTTCTTC
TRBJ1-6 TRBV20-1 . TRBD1 CSASDQGASPLHF TGCAGTGCTAGCGATCAGGGGGCCTCACCCCTCCACTTT
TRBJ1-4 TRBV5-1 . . CASSQGSGANEKLFF TGCGCCAGCAGCCAGGGGAGCGGGGCTAATGAAAAACTGTTTTTT
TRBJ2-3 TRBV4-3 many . CASSQDRGIPADTQYF TGCGCCAGCAGCCAAGATAGGGGGATACCGGCAGATACGCAGTATTTT
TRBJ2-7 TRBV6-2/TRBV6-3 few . CASSIQGPAEQYF TGTGCCAGCAGCATACAGGGTCCGGCCGAGCAGTACTTC
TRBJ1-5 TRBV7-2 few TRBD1 CASSLGGTASNQPQHF TGTGCCAGCAGCTTAGGGGGGACAGCAAGCAATCAGCCCCAGCATTTT
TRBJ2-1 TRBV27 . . CASSSYLDNEQFF TGTGCCAGCAGTTCATACCTAGACAATGAGCAGTTCTTC
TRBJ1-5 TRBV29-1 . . CSVASSPNQPQHF TGCAGCGTTGCTTCGAGTCCCAATCAGCCCCAGCATTTT